This is a list of T cell receptor beta chains from one sample in a study of blood T cell repertoires in COVID-19. Sequenced by immunoSEQ multiplex PCR; TCRdb stores in-frame clones only, minus some. The data show 300,000 to 450,000 clones, 88% seen once. The sample was PBMCs or T cells enriched from blood (not recorded which). Receptor source: a woman aged 30 to 39 who had been exposed to COVID-19. CDR3s include the opening cysteine and the closing phenylalanine or tryptophan. The D gene is left open where the match is weak. Clone size is stated in some rows and not others, as once, few, many or a class when expanded.

D	size	V	length	J	CDR3	DNA
.	once	TRBV18	16	TRBJ2-2	CASSRTGTVDTGELFF	TGTGCCAGCTCACGGACGGGGACTGTTGACACCGGGGAGCTGTTTTTT
TRBD1	.	TRBV28	15	TRBJ2-5	CASSAEQGARETQYF	TGTGCCAGCAGTGCAGAACAGGGGGCTCGGGAGACCCAGTACTTC
.	.	TRBV19	14	TRBJ2-7	CASSIVGGSYGQYF	TGTGCCAGTAGTATAGTTGGCGGCTCCTACGGGCAGTACTTC
TRBD2	.	TRBV7-2	17	TRBJ2-1	CASSLRLAGSSYNEQFF	TGTGCCAGCAGCTTAAGGCTAGCGGGAAGCTCCTACAATGAGCAGTTCTTC
TRBD1	.	TRBV14	18	TRBJ1-1	CASSQDGKTTGMNTEAFF	TGTGCCAGCAGCCAGGATGGAAAGACGACAGGGATGAACACTGAAGCTTTCTTT
.	.	TRBV6-5	13	TRBJ1-5	CASTGQGYQPQHF	TGTGCCAGCACGGGGCAGGGGTATCAGCCCCAGCATTTT
.	.	TRBV19	15	TRBJ1-5	CASSITGRANQPQHF	TGTGCCAGTAGTATCACCGGCAGGGCAAATCAGCCCCAGCATTTT
TRBD2	.	TRBV10-1	17	TRBJ2-7	CASSETLAGGPTYEQYF	TGCGCCAGCAGTGAGACGTTAGCGGGAGGGCCCACCTACGAGCAGTACTTC
TRBD2	.	TRBV28	15	TRBJ2-1	CASSPAAGVYNEQFF	TGTGCCAGCAGTCCGGCAGCGGGAGTCTACAATGAGCAGTTCTTC
TRBD1	.	TRBV27	15	TRBJ1-2	CASSLWARGDYGYTF	TGTGCCAGCAGCTTATGGGCCAGGGGGGACTATGGCTACACCTTC
.	.	TRBV2	17	TRBJ2-1	CASSEALQSSAYNEQFF	TGTGCCAGCAGTGAAGCGCTTCAGTCTAGCGCTTACAATGAGCAGTTCTTC
TRBD2	.	TRBV10-3	16	TRBJ2-1	CAISDSGLAGRNEQFF	TGTGCCATCAGTGATTCGGGACTAGCGGGAAGGAATGAGCAGTTCTTC
.	.	TRBV11-2	16	TRBJ2-2	CASSLVRARDTGELFF	TGTGCCAGCAGCTTAGTCAGGGCCCGAGACACCGGGGAGCTGTTTTTT
TRBD1	.	TRBV9	19	TRBJ1-2	CASSFGRPGTGAAFDGYTF	TGTGCCAGCAGCTTTGGGCGCCCCGGGACAGGGGCTGCCTTTGACGGCTACACCTTC
TRBD2	.	TRBV28	15	TRBJ2-3	CASSLWREGTDTQYF	TGTGCCAGCAGTTTATGGCGGGAGGGTACAGATACGCAGTATTTT
TRBD2	.	TRBV5-1	13	TRBJ2-7	CASSLGSGIEQYF	TGCGCCAGCAGCTTGGGTAGCGGGATCGAGCAGTACTTC
.	.	TRBV4-2	16	TRBJ2-7	CASSQGRISRGNEQYF	TGTGCCAGCAGCCAAGGAAGGATAAGCAGGGGAAACGAGCAGTACTTC
TRBD1	.	TRBV11-2	13	TRBJ1-2	CASSLDRGPGYTF	TGTGCCAGCAGCTTAGACAGGGGGCCTGGCTACACCTTC
TRBD1	.	TRBV10-3	14	TRBJ1-1	CAISTGEGNTEAFF	TGTGCCATCAGTACAGGGGAAGGGAACACTGAAGCTTTCTTT
.	.	TRBV5-4	13	TRBJ2-7	CASSQGSPYEQYF	TGTGCCAGCAGCCAGGGATCTCCTTACGAGCAGTACTTC
TRBD1	.	TRBV18	13	TRBJ1-1	CASSPRDRVEAFF	TGTGCCAGCTCACCCCGGGACAGGGTTGAAGCTTTCTTT
TRBD2	.	TRBV20-1	15	TRBJ2-3	CSASPAGKRPDTQYF	TGCAGTGCTAGTCCAGCGGGGAAGCGCCCAGATACGCAGTATTTT
TRBD2	few	TRBV2	14	TRBJ2-2	CAGLAGGPTGELFF	TGTGCCGGACTAGCGGGAGGGCCCACCGGGGAGCTGTTTTTT
.	.	TRBV28	12	TRBJ1-2	CASSRGLYGYTF	TGTGCCAGCAGCAGGGGTCTCTATGGCTACACCTTC
TRBD1	.	TRBV2	15	TRBJ1-5	CASKRQGGWNQPQHF	TGTGCCAGCAAAAGACAGGGGGGGTGGAATCAGCCCCAGCATTTT